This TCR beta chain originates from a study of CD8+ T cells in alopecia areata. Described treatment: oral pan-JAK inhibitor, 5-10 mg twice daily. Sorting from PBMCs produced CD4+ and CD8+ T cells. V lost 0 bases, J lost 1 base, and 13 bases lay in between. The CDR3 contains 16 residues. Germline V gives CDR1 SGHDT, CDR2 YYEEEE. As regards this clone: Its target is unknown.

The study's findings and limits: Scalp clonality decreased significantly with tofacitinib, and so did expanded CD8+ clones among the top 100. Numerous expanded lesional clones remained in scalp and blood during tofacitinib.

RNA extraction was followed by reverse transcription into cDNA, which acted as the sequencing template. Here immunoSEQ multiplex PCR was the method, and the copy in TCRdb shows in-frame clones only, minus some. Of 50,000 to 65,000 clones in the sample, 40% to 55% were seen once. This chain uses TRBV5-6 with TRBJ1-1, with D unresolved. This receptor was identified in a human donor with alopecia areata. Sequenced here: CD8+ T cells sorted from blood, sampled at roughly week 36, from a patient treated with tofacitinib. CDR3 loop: CASSLAERLQNTEAFF. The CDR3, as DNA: TGTGCCAGCAGCTTGGCGGAAAGGTTGCAGAACACTGAAGCTTTCTTT.